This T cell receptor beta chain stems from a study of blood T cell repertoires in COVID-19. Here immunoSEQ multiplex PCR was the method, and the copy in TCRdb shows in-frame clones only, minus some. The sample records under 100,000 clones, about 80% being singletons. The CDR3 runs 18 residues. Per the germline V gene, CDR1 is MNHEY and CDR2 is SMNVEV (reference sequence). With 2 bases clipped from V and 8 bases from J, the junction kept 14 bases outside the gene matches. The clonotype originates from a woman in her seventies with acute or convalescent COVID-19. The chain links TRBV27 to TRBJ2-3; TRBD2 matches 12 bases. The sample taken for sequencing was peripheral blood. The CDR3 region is CASSLGDLTSGGPGTQYF. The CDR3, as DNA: TGTGCCAGCAGTTTAGGGGATCTTACTAGCGGGGGGCCAGGTACGCAGTATTTT.